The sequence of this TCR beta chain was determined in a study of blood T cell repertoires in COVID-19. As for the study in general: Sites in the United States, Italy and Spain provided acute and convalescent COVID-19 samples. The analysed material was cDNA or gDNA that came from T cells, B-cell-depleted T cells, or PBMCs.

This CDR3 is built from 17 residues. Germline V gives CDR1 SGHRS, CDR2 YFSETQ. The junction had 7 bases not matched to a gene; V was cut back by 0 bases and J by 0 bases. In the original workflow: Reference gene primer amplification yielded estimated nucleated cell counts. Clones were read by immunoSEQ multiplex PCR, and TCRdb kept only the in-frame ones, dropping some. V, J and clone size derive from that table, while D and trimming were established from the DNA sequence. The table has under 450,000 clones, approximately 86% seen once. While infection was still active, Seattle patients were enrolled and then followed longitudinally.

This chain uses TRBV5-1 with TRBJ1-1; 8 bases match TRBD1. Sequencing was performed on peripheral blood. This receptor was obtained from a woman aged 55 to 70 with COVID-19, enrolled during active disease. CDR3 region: CASSLDLGQGMNTEAFF. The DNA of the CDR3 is TGCGCCAGCAGCTTGGACCTAGGACAGGGAATGAACACTGAAGCTTTCTTT.